One sample yielded the 28 T cell receptor beta chains listed below, sequenced in a study of blood T cell repertoires in COVID-19. The assay was immunoSEQ multiplex PCR, and TCRdb's table has in-frame clones only and misses some. The sample records about 180,000 clones, approximately 88% being singletons. The source material was peripheral blood. The source of these receptors is a woman between 50 and 59 years old with acute or convalescent COVID-19.

The chain couples TRBV28 to TRBJ1-5; D is possibly TRBD1 (6 bases). The ends were cut back, 6 bases at V and 3 bases at J, with 12 bases in the middle. The CDR3 has 14 amino acids. CDR1 is MDHEN and CDR2 is SYDVKM in the germline V gene. CDR3 sequence (DNA): TGTGCCAGCAGCCCACCAGGGGACAATCAGCCCCAGCATTTT. Amino acid sequence: CASSPPGDNQPQHF. Drawing the rest from reference TRBV28 and TRBJ1-5, the complete variable domain is DVKVTQSSRYLVKRTGEKVFLECVQDMDHENMFWYRQDPGLGLRLIYFSYDVKMKEKGDIPEGYSVSREKKERFSLILESASTNQTSMYLCASSPPGDNQPQHFGDGTRLSIL.

The chain recombines TRBV2 with TRBJ2-3; 8 bases are a match to TRBD2. J lost 1 base, V lost 2 bases, and 5 bases had no gene match. Germline V gives CDR1 SNHLY, CDR2 FYNNEI. The CDR3 contains 16 residues. The CDR3 reads CASSEFGTRGTDTQYF. The CDR3 coding sequence is TGTGCCAGCAGTGAATTCGGGACTAGGGGCACAGATACGCAGTATTTT.

The CDR3 is CASSSLTGGNYGYTF. For the CDR3, the DNA is TGTGCCAGCAGCTCACTTACAGGGGGGAACTATGGCTACACCTTC. The J gene is TRBJ1-2, the V gene TRBV3-1 (or the pseudogene TRBV3-2), with TRBD1 matching over 8 bases. Germline CDR1 reads LGHDT; CDR2 reads YNNKEL (reference sequence). The V gene end was trimmed by 5 bases and the J gene end by 2 bases; junction bases not matched to a gene: 7. CDR3 length: 15 amino acids.

The V and J genes are TRBV21-1 and TRBJ1-3; TRBD1 is the table's D call and was not checked against the DNA. TRBV21-1 is given as a pseudogene. This CDR3 is 20 amino acids long. The CDR3 region has the DNA TGTGCCAGCAGCAAAGAAGGGTGGGGACAGGGCCAATTCTCTGGAAACACCATATATTTT. Protein product: CASSKEGWGQGQFSGNTIYF.

For the CDR3, the DNA is TGTGCCAGCAGCTCGGACAGGGGCGAGCAGTACTTC. Protein product: CASSSDRGEQYF. V usage is TRBV7-6 and J usage is TRBJ2-7, with 9 bases matching TRBD1. The ends lost 4 bases at V and 6 bases at J; junction bases unmatched: 1. Germline V gene sequence: CDR1 SGHVS, CDR2 FNYEAQ. This CDR3 is built from 12 residues.

The chain combines TRBV6-1 with TRBJ2-5; D possibly corresponds to TRBD2 (6 bases). The CDR3 is made up of 13 amino acids. The V gene lost 3 bases and the J gene lost 4 bases, with 9 bases spanning the gap. The V gene's germline CDR1 is MNHNS and CDR2 SASEGT. CDR3 bases: TGTGCCAGCAGTGATACGGGGGTAGAGACCCAGTACTTC. It specifies CASSDTGVETQYF.

This chain connects TRBV4-2 to TRBJ2-3; 7 bases align to TRBD2. Germline V gene lookup returns CDR1 LGHNA and CDR2 YNFKEQ. The CDR3 runs 14 residues. The trim removed 1 base at V and 4 bases at J, leaving 2 bases unmatched. The CDR3 nucleotides are TGTGCCAGCAGCCAAGGAGGACTAGCAGATACGCAGTATTTT. This gives the protein CASSQGGLADTQYF.

The V gene is TRBV27, the J gene TRBJ2-1; 9 bases are shared with TRBD1. Trimming removed 0 bases from V and 10 bases from J; junction bases left unmatched: 7. Germline lookup yields CDR1 MNHEY and CDR2 SMNVEV (reference sequence). The CDR3 is made up of 15 amino acids. CDR3 sequence: CASSLSGDRDREQFF. The CDR3 nucleotides read TGTGCCAGCAGTTTATCGGGGGACAGGGACCGGGAGCAGTTCTTC.

The chain couples TRBV16 to TRBJ1-1; 8 nucleotides agree with TRBD1. V lost 3 bases and J lost 5; bases outside the gene matches: 11. CDR3 length: 16 residues. Per the germline V gene, CDR1 is KGHSY and CDR2 is FQNENV. CDR3 in amino acids: CASSQPDRGKGTEAFF. In DNA form, the CDR3 reads TGTGCCAGCAGCCAGCCCGACAGGGGAAAGGGGACTGAAGCTTTCTTT.

The chain is built from TRBV29-1 and TRBJ1-2, with 9 bases matching TRBD1. The CDR3 totals 11 residues. Unmatched junction bases numbered 3, after V lost 4 bases and J lost 9 bases. Germline V gene sequence: CDR1 SQVTM, CDR2 ANQGSEA. CDR3 amino acids: CSVGTGDRYTF. CDR3 DNA sequence: TGCAGCGTTGGGACAGGGGATCGCTACACCTTC.

Only a few counts were recorded for this clone. This chain links TRBV5-5 with TRBJ1-2, with D perhaps matching TRBD1 (6 bases). V dropped 0 bases and J dropped 0 bases, with 12 bases sitting between them. Germline-derived CDR1 and CDR2 are SGHKS and YYEKEE (reference sequence). This CDR3 comprises 16 residues. DNA for the CDR3: TGTGCCAGCAGCTTGGGCGGGGGGGCAGCTAACTATGGCTACACCTTC. It yields the protein CASSLGGGAANYGYTF.

The chain combines TRBV7-2 with TRBJ1-3; D is uncertain. The CDR3 loop spans 15 amino acids. V was pared by 1 base and J by 2 bases, with 9 bases between. Germline CDR1 is SGHTA and CDR2 is FQGNSA. The CDR3 loop is CASSLGREPGNTIYF. The CDR3 DNA is TGTGCCAGCAGCTTAGGGAGGGAACCTGGAAACACCATATATTTT.

The V call is TRBV4-1, the J call TRBJ1-2, with 9 nucleotides matching TRBD1. Per the germline V gene, CDR1 is MGHRA and CDR2 is YSYEKL. The V gene end was trimmed by 2 bases and the J gene end by 8 bases; junction bases not matched to a gene: 6. CDR3 length equals 14 residues. The CDR3 coding sequence is TGCGCCAGCAGCCAACCGGGACAGGGAAAAGGCTACACCTTC. Translated: CASSQPGQGKGYTF.

V is TRBV6-5 and J is TRBJ1-4, with D tentatively TRBD1 (6 bases). The germline V gene has CDR1 MNHEY and CDR2 SVGAGI. The CDR3 length is 12 residues. With 4 bases removed from V and 8 bases from J, the gap between germline ends came to 8 bases. The CDR3 bases are TGTGCCAGCAGTTCTCAGGGGGAAAAACTGTTTTTT. It yields the protein CASSSQGEKLFF.

The chain employs TRBV2 and TRBJ1-6; D ambiguous. Germline CDR1 reads SNHLY; CDR2 reads FYNNEI. CDR3 length: 15 residues. The V gene lost 5 bases and the J gene lost 6 bases, with 14 bases spanning the gap. The CDR3 region has the DNA TGTGCCAGCAGTCCTATGATCTTCCTTAATTCACCCCTCCACTTT. It specifies CASSPMIFLNSPLHF.

The chain is built from TRBV6-5 and TRBJ2-3; 7 bases align to TRBD1. The CDR3 has 15 residues. Trimming cost V 3 bases and J 9 bases; bases outside gene matches: 12. Germline V gene lookup returns CDR1 MNHEY and CDR2 SVGAGI. The CDR3 DNA sequence: TGTGCCAGCAGTTATAGCACAGGGGTCGGTCGAACGCAGTATTTT. Translation: CASSYSTGVGRTQYF.

The rearrangement uses TRBV27 and TRBJ2-1; tentatively, D is TRBD1 (5 bases). Germline lookup yields CDR1 MNHEY and CDR2 SMNVEV (reference sequence). The CDR3 is 15 residues long. V shed 5 bases and J shed 6 bases, with 17 bases lying between them. The DNA of the CDR3 is TGTGCCAGCAGTAGACCAGGGCGGCATCCCAATGAGCAGTTCTTC. Translation: CASSRPGRHPNEQFF.

The chain has TRBV9 and TRBJ1-4, with 9 bases fitting TRBD1. After removal of 0 bases from V and 8 bases from J, the junction contained 2 bases not matched to a gene. CDR3 length: 14 residues. Germline V gene sequence: CDR1 SGDLS, CDR2 YYNGEE. Here the CDR3 DNA reads TGTGCCAGCAGCGTAGGACAGGGGGGCGAAAAACTGTTTTTT. This sequence encodes CASSVGQGGEKLFF.

The CDR3 is CASSESVPYNSPLHF. DNA for the CDR3: TGTGCCAGCAGTGAATCTGTCCCGTATAATTCACCCCTCCACTTT. This chain connects TRBV2 to TRBJ1-6, with no clear D. V was pared by 2 bases and J by 4 bases, with 9 bases between. This CDR3 is built from 15 residues. The germline V gene has CDR1 SNHLY and CDR2 FYNNEI.

About this clone: In the same sample, other DNA sequences code for this CDR3. The gene calls are TRBV7-3 and TRBJ1-1; no definite D call. Trimming pared 0 bases from V and 2 bases from J, leaving 4 bases between. This CDR3 contains 13 residues. CDR1 is SGHTA and CDR2 is FQGTGA in the germline V gene. The CDR3 DNA is TGTGCCAGCAGCTTAACACAAAACACTGAAGCTTTCTTT. Translating gives CASSLTQNTEAFF.

This clone was observed once. V gene TRBV6-4 combines with J gene TRBJ2-3, with D hard to call. V was pared by 2 bases and J by 0 bases, with 12 bases between. Germline CDR1 MRHNA, CDR2 SNTAGT. This CDR3 spans 16 amino acids. The CDR3: CASSDVFGGSTDTQYF. CDR3 in DNA: TGTGCCAGCAGTGACGTCTTTGGCGGTAGCACAGATACGCAGTATTTT.

The chain combines TRBV2 with TRBJ1-1; no firm D call. The CDR3 is 14 amino acids. Germline loops: CDR1 SNHLY, CDR2 FYNNEI. V was pared by 4 bases and J by 7 bases, with 16 bases between. Here the CDR3 reads CASSVFSPGYEAFF. The CDR3 DNA reads as TGTGCCAGCAGTGTTTTTTCGCCAGGATATGAAGCTTTCTTT.

This clone showed up just once. CDR3 bases: TGCGCCAGCAGCTTGTTGGGCAGTTTGAACACTGAAGCTTTCTTT. Its protein is CASSLLGSLNTEAFF. The chain joins TRBV5-1 to TRBJ1-1, with D hard to call. This CDR3 has 15 residues. Per germline, CDR1 SGHRS and CDR2 YFSETQ. Trimming pared 1 base from V and 0 bases from J, leaving 10 bases between.

J is TRBJ1-3 and V is TRBV11-2; D possibly corresponds to TRBD1 (5 bases). With 5 bases removed from V and 2 bases from J, the gap between germline ends came to 13 bases. The CDR3 runs to 15 residues. Germline CDR1 SGHAT, CDR2 FQNNGV. CDR3 loop: CASSQYIGAGNTIYF. CDR3 DNA sequence: TGTGCCAGCAGCCAATATATAGGGGCTGGAAACACCATATATTTT.

The rearrangement uses TRBV10-3 and TRBJ1-1; TRBD1 agrees at 7 bases. Germline V gene data show CDR1 as ENHRY and CDR2 as SYGVKD. After removal of 10 bases from V and 0 bases from J, the junction contained 5 bases not matched to a gene. The CDR3 sequence is 13 residues long. The CDR3 coding sequence is TGTGCCACCCAGGGACAGCTGAACACTGAAGCTTTCTTT. Translating it yields CATQGQLNTEAFF.

The V gene is TRBV30, the J gene TRBJ1-1, with TRBD1 matching 10 bases. V shed 4 bases, J shed 1 base, and the junction held 3 bases outside the gene matches. The germline CDR1 and CDR2 sequences are GTSNPN and SVGIG (reference sequence). The CDR3 is 14 residues long. This CDR3 reads CAWTGQGGNTEAFF. CDR3 bases: TGTGCCTGGACAGGACAGGGGGGGAACACTGAAGCTTTCTTT.

Regarding this clone: At one boundary the junction diverges from the germline segment, which might be a read error. The chain links TRBV7-2 to TRBJ1-2; D possibly corresponds to TRBD1 (6 bases). The CDR3 loop spans 14 amino acids. From germline, CDR1 is SGHTA and CDR2 FQGNSA. The CDR3 coding sequence is TGTGCCAGCAGCCCACCCGGGACACCTTATGCCTACACCTTC. This encodes CASSPPGTPYAYTF.

The chain links TRBV5-1 to TRBJ1-2, with TRBD1 matching over 7 bases. The germline V gene encodes CDR1 SGHRS and CDR2 YFSETQ. The length of the CDR3 is 14 residues. Trimming removed 2 bases from V and 8 bases from J; junction bases left unmatched: 9. The CDR3 reads CASSFNRGMGGYTF. For the CDR3, the DNA is TGCGCCAGCAGCTTTAACAGGGGTATGGGGGGCTACACCTTC.